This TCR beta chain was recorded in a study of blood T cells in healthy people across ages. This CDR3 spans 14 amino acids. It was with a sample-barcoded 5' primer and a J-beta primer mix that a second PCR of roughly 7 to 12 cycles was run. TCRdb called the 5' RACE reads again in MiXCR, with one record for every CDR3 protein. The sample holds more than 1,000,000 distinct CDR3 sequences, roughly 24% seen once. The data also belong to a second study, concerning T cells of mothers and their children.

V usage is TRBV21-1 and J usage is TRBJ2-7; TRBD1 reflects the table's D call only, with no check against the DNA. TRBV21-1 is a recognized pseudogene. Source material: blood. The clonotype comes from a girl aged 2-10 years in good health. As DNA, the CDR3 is TGTGCCAGCACTACTGCCGGTACATCCTACGAGCAGTACTTC. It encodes CASTTAGTSYEQYF.